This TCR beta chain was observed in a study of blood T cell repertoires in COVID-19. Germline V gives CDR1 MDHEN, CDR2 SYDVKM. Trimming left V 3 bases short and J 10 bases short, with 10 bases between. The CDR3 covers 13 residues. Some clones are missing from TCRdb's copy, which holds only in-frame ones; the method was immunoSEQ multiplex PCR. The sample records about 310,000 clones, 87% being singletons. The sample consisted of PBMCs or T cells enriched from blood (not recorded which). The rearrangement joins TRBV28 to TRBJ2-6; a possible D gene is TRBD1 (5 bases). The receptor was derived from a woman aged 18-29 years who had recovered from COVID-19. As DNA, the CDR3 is TGTGCCAGCAGTTTTACAGGTATAAACGTCCTGACTTTC. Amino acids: CASSFTGINVLTF.